This TCR beta chain was sequenced for a study of T-cell reconstitution after alpha-beta-depleted transplantation in children. Study-level points and caveats: The main origin of T-cell counts and diversity one year after transplant was newly produced T cells. The study traced high day-60 TCRbeta diversity in some patients to surviving recipient T cells and thymic progenitors. Reportedly, roughly two months post-transplant, alpha-beta T cells arose from several hundred expanded graft clones.

A word on this clonotype: The antigen is undetermined.

Researchers prepared the TCRbeta library using unique molecular identifiers, the study reports. TCRdb re-called the PCR reads with MiXCR, one entry per CDR3 protein. The data contain about 980,000 distinct CDR3 sequences, roughly 29% of them singletons. Germline V lookup: CDR1 MNHEY, CDR2 SVGEGT. V was pared by 6 bases and J by 2 bases, with 14 bases of the junction left unmatched. The CDR3 extends over 17 amino acids. The rearrangement uses TRBV6-2 or TRBV6-3 and TRBJ2-7; TRBD1 agrees at 9 bases. The clonotype comes from a boy under two years old who had a stem cell transplant for SCID, so the T cells may come from the graft donor. Sequences were derived from PBMCs, mostly from graft donor cells, sampled 360 days after TCRalphabeta/CD19-depleted stem cell transplant. The CDR3 loop is CASSSGQGLGIPYEQYF. The CDR3 region has the DNA TGTGCCAGCAGCAGTGGACAGGGGTTGGGGATCCCCTACGAGCAGTACTTC.